The present TCR beta chain was sequenced within a study of T-cell memory formation after mild COVID-19. Constant-segment primers were used for 5'RACE, and the resulting TCR alpha and TCR beta cDNA libraries carried sample barcodes and UMIs. TCRdb independently ran MiXCR on the 5' RACE reads; one entry per CDR3 protein. The sample records fewer than 700,000 distinct CDR3 sequences, roughly 18% being singletons. CDR3 length: 14 amino acids. V was pared by 6 bases and J by 4 bases, with 10 bases between. This clonotype has more than one count but fewer than ten. The chain couples TRBV12-3 or TRBV12-4 to TRBJ2-6; D ambiguous. The sequenced sample was PBMCs or a T cell subset sorted from them (not recorded which). This TCR was sampled from an adult woman who had mild COVID-19 (a few samples of this study predate the infection). Cell type and time point are not known. As DNA, the CDR3 is TGTGCCAGCAGCCCCTCTGCAGGGGCCAACGTCCTGACTTTC. Protein: CASSPSAGANVLTF.